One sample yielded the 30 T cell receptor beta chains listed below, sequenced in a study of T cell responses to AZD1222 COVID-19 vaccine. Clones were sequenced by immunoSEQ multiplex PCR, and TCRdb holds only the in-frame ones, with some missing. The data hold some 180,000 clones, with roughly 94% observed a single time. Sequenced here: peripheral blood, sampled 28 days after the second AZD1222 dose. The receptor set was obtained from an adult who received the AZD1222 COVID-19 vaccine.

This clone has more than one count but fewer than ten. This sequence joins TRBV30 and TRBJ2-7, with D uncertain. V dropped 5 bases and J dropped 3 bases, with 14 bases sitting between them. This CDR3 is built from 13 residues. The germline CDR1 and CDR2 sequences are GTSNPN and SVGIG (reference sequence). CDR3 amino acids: CAWSHQTNYEQYF. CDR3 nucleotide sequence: TGTGCCTGGTCTCATCAGACCAACTACGAGCAGTACTTC.

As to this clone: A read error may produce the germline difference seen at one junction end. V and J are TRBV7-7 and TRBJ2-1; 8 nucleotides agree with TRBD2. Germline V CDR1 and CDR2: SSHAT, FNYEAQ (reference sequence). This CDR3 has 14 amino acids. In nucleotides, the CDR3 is TGTGCTAGCAGCTCTGGGACTAGTGGGAATGAGCAGTTCTTC. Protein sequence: CASSSGTSGNEQFF.

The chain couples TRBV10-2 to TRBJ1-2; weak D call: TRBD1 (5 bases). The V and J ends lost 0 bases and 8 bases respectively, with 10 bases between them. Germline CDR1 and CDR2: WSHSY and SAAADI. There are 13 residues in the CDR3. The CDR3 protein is CASSESVGGGYTF. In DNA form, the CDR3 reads TGCGCCAGCAGTGAGTCTGTCGGGGGAGGCTACACCTTC.

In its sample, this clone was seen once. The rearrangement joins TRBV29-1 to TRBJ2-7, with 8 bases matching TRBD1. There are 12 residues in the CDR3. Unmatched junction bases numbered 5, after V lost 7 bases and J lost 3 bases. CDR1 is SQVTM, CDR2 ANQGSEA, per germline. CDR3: CSAGTGNYEQYF. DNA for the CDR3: TGCAGCGCAGGGACAGGAAACTACGAGCAGTACTTC.

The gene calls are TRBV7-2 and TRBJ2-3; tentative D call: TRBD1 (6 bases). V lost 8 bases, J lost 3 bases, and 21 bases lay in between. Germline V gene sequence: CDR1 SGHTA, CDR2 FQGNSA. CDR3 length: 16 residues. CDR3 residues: CASSKEVGARTDTQYF. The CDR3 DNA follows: TGTGCCAGCTCTAAAGAGGTGGGGGCGCGTACAGATACGCAGTATTTT.

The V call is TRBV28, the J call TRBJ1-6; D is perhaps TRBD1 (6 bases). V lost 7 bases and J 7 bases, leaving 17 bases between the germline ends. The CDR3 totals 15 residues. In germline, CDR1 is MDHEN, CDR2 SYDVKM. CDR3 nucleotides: TGTGCCAGCAAAGGTCATGGGGGCATGAATTCACCCCTCCACTTT. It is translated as CASKGHGGMNSPLHF. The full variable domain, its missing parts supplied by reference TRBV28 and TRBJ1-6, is DVKVTQSSRYLVKRTGEKVFLECVQDMDHENMFWYRQDPGLGLRLIYFSYDVKMKEKGDIPEGYSVSREKKERFSLILESASTNQTSMYLCASKGHGGMNSPLHFGNGTRLTVT.

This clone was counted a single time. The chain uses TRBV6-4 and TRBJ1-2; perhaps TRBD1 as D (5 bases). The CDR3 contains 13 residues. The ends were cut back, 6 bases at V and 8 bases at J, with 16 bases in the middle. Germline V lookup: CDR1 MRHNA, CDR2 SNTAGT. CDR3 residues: CASSPGGEYGYTF. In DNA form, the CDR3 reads TGTGCCAGCAGCCCGGGGGGGGAATACGGCTACACCTTC.

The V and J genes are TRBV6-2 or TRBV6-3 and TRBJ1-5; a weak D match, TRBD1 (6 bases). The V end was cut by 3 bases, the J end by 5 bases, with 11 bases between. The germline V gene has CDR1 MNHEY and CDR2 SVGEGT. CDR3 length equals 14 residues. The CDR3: CASSYRDKYQPQHF. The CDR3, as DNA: TGTGCCAGCAGTTATCGGGACAAATATCAGCCCCAGCATTTT.

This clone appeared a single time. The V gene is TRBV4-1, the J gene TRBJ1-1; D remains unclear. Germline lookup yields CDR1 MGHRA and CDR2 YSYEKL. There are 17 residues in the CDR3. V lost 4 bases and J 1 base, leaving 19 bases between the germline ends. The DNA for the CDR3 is TGCGCCAGCAGCCGCCAAAGAAGAGGGTCGGGGAACACTGAAGCTTTCTTT. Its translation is CASSRQRRGSGNTEAFF.

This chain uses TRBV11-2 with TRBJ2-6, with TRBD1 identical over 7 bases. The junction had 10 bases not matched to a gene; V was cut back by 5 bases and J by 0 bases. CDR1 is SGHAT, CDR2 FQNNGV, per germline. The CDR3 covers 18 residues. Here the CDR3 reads CASSPWGRGTSGANVLTF. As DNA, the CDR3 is TGTGCCAGCAGCCCTTGGGGCAGGGGGACCTCTGGGGCCAACGTCCTGACTTTC.

Here the CDR3 DNA reads TGTGCCAGCAGCTTAGGTGGGGATCAGCCCCAGCATTTT. Encoded protein: CASSLGGDQPQHF. This sequence joins TRBV7-9 and TRBJ1-5; D remains ambiguous. The germline gives CDR1 SEHNR, CDR2 FQNEAQ (reference sequence). V dropped 1 base and J dropped 5 bases, with 6 bases sitting between them. The CDR3 totals 13 residues.

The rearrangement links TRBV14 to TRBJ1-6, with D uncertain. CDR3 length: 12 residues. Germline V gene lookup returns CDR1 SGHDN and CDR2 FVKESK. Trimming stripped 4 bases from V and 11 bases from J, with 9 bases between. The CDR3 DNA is TGTGCCAGCAGCCTACACGAAACACCCCTCCACTTT. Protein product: CASSLHETPLHF.

DNA for the CDR3: TGTGCCAGCAGCTTAGGGGGGCCACTCTCCTACGAGCAGTACTTC. Translation gives CASSLGGPLSYEQYF. The chain has TRBV11-3 and TRBJ2-7, with D possibly being TRBD1 (6 bases). Germline V gene data show CDR1 as SGHNT and CDR2 as YENEEA. The CDR3 has 15 amino acids. Trimming stripped 1 base from V and 0 bases from J, with 10 bases between.

The CDR3, as DNA: TGTGCCAGCAGCCTATACATAGCGGGCAGCTCCTACAATGAGCAGTTCTTC. This gives the protein CASSLYIAGSSYNEQFF. The rearrangement uses TRBV11-2 and TRBJ2-1; 7 nucleotides agree with TRBD2. CDR3 length equals 17 residues. Unmatched junction bases numbered 10, after V lost 5 bases and J lost 0 bases. Germline lookup yields CDR1 SGHAT and CDR2 FQNNGV.

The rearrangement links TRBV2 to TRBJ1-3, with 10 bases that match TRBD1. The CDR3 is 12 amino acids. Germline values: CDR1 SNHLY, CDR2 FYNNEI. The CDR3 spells CAAGQGGNTIYF. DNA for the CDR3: TGTGCGGCGGGACAGGGGGGAAACACCATATATTTT.

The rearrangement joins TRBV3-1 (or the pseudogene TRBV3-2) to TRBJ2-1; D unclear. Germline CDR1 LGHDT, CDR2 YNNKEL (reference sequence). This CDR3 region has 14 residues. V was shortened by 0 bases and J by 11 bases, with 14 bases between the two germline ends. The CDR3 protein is CASSQDPGSQKQFF. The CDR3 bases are TGTGCCAGCAGCCAAGATCCCGGTTCCCAGAAGCAGTTCTTC.

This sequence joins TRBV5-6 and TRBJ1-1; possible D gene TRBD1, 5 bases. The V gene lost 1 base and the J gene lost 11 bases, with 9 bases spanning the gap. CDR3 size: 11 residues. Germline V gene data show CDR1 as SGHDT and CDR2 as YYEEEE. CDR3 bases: TGTGCCAGCAGCTTGATAGGGGACGCTTTCTTT. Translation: CASSLIGDAFF.

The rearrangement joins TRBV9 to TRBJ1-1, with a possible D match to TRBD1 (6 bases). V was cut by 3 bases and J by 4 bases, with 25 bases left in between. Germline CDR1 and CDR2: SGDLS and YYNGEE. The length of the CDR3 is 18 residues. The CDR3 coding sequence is TGTGCCAGCAGCGAGGGTCATCGGGCCCCGAAGGGGGGCACTGAAGCTTTCTTT. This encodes CASSEGHRAPKGGTEAFF.

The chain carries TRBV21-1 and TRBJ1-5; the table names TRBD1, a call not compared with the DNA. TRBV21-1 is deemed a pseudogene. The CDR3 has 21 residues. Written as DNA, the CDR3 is TGTGCCAGCAGCAAAGGTAGGGCAAAAGGGACAGGGAACGAGGGCAATCAGCCCCAGCATTTT. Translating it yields CASSKGRAKGTGNEGNQPQHF.

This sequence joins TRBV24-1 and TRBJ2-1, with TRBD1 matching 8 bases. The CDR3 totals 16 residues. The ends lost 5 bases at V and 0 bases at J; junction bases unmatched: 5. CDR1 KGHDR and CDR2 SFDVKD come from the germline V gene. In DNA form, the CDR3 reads TGTGCCACCAGTGGCGGACAGGGCCGCTCCTACAATGAGCAGTTCTTC. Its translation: CATSGGQGRSYNEQFF.

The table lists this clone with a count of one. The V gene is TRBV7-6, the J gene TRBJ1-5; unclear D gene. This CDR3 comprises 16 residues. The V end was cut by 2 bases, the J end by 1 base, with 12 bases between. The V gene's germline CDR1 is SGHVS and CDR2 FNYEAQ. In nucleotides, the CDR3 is TGTGCCAGCAGCTTATCGGCAAGTTCGAGCAATCAGCCCCAGCATTTT. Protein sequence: CASSLSASSSNQPQHF.

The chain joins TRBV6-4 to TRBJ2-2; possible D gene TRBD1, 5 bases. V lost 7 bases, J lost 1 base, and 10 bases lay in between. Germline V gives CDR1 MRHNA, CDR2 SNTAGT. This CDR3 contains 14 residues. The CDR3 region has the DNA TGTGCCAGCAAAATGACAGAGAACACCGGGGAGCTGTTTTTT. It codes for CASKMTENTGELFF.

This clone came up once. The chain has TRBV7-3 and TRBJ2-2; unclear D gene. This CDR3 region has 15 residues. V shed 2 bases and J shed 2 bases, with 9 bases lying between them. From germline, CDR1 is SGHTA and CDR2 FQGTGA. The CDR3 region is CASSLYGPNTGELFF. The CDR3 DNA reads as TGTGCCAGCAGCTTATACGGGCCTAACACCGGGGAGCTGTTTTTT.

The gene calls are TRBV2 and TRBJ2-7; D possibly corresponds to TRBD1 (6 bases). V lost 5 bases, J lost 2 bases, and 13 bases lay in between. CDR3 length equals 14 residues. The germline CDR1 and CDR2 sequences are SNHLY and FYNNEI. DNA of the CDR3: TGTGCCAGCAGTAGACCGGGACAAGCCTACGAGCAGTACTTC. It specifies CASSRPGQAYEQYF.

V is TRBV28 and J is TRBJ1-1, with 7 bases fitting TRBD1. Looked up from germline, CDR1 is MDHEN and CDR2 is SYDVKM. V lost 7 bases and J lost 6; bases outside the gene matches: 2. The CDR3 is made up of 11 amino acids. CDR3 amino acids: CASTQGAEAFF. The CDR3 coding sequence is TGTGCCAGCACCCAGGGGGCTGAAGCTTTCTTT.

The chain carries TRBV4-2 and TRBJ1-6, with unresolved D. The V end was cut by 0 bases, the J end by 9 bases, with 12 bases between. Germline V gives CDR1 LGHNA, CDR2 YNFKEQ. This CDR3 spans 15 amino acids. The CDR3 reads CASSQEGLLISPLHF. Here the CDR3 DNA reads TGTGCCAGCAGCCAAGAGGGGTTATTGATTTCACCCCTCCACTTT.

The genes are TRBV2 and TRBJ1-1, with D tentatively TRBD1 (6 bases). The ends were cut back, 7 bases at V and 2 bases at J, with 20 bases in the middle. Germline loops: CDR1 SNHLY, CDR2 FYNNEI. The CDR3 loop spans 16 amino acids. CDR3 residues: CASKMGHRERNTEAFF. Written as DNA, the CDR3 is TGTGCCAGCAAGATGGGACATCGGGAAAGAAACACTGAAGCTTTCTTT.

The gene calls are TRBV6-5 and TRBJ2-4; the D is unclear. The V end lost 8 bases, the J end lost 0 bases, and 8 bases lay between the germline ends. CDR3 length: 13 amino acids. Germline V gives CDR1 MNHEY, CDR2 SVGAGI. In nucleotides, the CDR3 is TGTGCCAGCCATCCCCAAGCCAAAAACATTCAGTACTTC. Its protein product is CASHPQAKNIQYF.

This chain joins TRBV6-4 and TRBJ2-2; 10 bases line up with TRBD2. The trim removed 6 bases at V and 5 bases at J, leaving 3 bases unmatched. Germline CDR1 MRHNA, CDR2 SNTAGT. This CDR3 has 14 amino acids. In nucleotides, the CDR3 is TGTGCCAGCAGACTAGCGGGAAGTACCGGGGAGCTGTTTTTT. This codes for CASRLAGSTGELFF.

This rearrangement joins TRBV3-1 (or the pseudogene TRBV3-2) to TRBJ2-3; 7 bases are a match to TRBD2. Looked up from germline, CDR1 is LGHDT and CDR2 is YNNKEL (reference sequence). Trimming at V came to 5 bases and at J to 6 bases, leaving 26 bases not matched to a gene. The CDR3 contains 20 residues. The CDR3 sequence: CASSCQGVGWDYLRPDTQYF. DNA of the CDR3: TGTGCCAGCAGCTGTCAGGGAGTGGGGTGGGACTACCTCCGCCCGGATACGCAGTATTTT.